This T cell receptor beta chain is drawn from a study of cytomegalovirus exposure and HLA in healthy donors. Study context: Per a later analysis, the roughly 670 first-cohort and some 110 validation repertoires shared one platform. Overall study findings and caveats: High specificity and sensitivity for cytomegalovirus status were reported for the classifier. Later, an analysis found that TCR clusters from the first cohort tended to co-occur in the approximately 130 validation repertoires. The study labeled roughly 160 TCR beta chains cytomegalovirus-associated.

Concerning this clone itself: Its matching antigen is unknown.

Profiling relied on immunoSEQ multiplex PCR, and the TCRdb table lists in-frame clones only, not all of them. This table holds 150,000 to 200,000 clones, less than 85% found once. This CDR3 has 15 residues. Trimming took off 3 bases at V and 0 bases at J, with 11 bases between the two ends. Germline CDR1 and CDR2: MGHRA and YSYEKL. This sequence joins TRBV4-1 and TRBJ1-1, with D possibly matching TRBD1 (5 bases). The receptor was derived from a man aged 18 to 29 in good health and CMV-seropositive. Specimen: PBMCs. The CDR3 DNA reads as TGCGCCAGCAGCCAGTTGGGGGGGGTGAACACTGAAGCTTTCTTT. Translated: CASSQLGGVNTEAFF.